This T cell receptor (beta chain) was sequenced in a study of shared clonotypes between healthy human individuals. Study-wide background: The people who gave samples were a couple of women and a few men aged 18 to 49.

Study-wide points: In having few donors, the study represented limited genetic and exposure-history diversity.

A remark on this clone: Its antigen is unidentified.

Sequencing was performed with immunoSEQ multiplex PCR; in TCRdb, only in-frame clones are kept and a portion is missing. Of about a million clones in the sample, about three quarters are singletons; the top ten hold roughly 1.5%. This CDR3 is built from 15 residues. Germline V gives CDR1 KGHSH, CDR2 LQKENI. J gave up 3 bases and V 5 bases, and 6 bases lay outside the gene matches. The clonotype was recovered from a man aged 18 to 35 in good health. Sequenced sample: memory CD4+ T cells sorted from blood. Specified subset: CD45RA-negative fraction. The rearrangement joins TRBV18 to TRBJ2-7; 11 bases align to TRBD2. As DNA, the CDR3 is TGTGCCAGCTCATCTTGGGGGACTAGCGGCTACGAGCAGTACTTC. It translates to CASSSWGTSGYEQYF. The whole variable domain, filled in from reference TRBV18 and TRBJ2-7, reads NAGVMQNPRHLVRRRGQEARLRCSPMKGHSHVYWYRQLPEEGLKFMVYLQKENIIDESGMPKERFSAEFPKEGPSILRIQQVVRGDSAAYFCASSSWGTSGYEQYFGPGTRLTVT.